This is a list of T cell receptor beta chains from one sample in a study of blood T cell repertoires in COVID-19. Method: immunoSEQ multiplex PCR; TCRdb's copy keeps in-frame clones and lacks some. The profile shows 170,000 or so clones, 90% of them singletons. The sequenced sample consisted of peripheral blood. These receptors were obtained from a middle-aged man with acute or convalescent COVID-19. Each CDR3 is given with its conserved first and last residue. A D gene is named only where the DNA matches it firmly. For some rows the clone size is stated as once, few or many, or as a class when expanded; others skip it.

TRBJ1-5 TRBV5-8 TRBD1 NA CASSFRTGRQPQHF TGTGCCAGCAGCTTCAGGACAGGGAGGCAGCCCCAGCATTTT
TRBJ1-1 TRBV19 TRBD1 NA CASSTGTAEAFF TGTGCCAGTAGTACCGGGACAGCTGAAGCTTTCTTT
TRBJ2-1 TRBV7-3 NA once CASSLQGTLYNEQFF TGTGCCAGCAGCCTTCAGGGGACCCTTTACAATGAGCAGTTCTTC
TRBJ2-7 TRBV7-9 NA NA CASSQGDWREQYF TGTGCCAGCAGCCAGGGGGACTGGCGCGAGCAGTACTTC
TRBJ1-2 TRBV10-3 TRBD1 NA CAISKNTGGSNYGYTF TGTGCCATCAGTAAAAATACAGGGGGCTCTAACTATGGCTACACCTTC
TRBJ1-5 TRBV19 NA NA CASSLSARGGSQPQHF TGTGCCAGTAGTCTTTCGGCAAGGGGGGGCAGTCAGCCCCAGCATTTT
TRBJ2-2 TRBV28 TRBD1 NA CASSLRGQLVVGELFF TGTGCCAGCAGTTTACGGGGACAGTTGGTCGTCGGGGAGCTGTTTTTT
TRBJ2-3 TRBV24-1 NA NA CATSDWGADTQYF TGTGCCACCAGTGACTGGGGGGCAGATACGCAGTATTTT
TRBJ2-2 TRBV11-2 NA once CASSLGSGEAGELFF TGTGCCAGCAGCTTAGGAAGCGGAGAGGCCGGGGAGCTGTTTTTT
TRBJ2-5 TRBV5-1 TRBD2 NA CASSPLAGGPQTQYF TGCGCCAGCAGCCCCCTGGCGGGAGGGCCCCAGACCCAGTACTTC
TRBJ1-6 TRBV28 NA NA CASSLIGRVNSPLHF TGTGCCAGCAGTTTAATCGGCAGGGTGAATTCACCCCTCCACTTT
TRBJ2-1 TRBV6-5 TRBD1 NA CASSYWTGGNEQFF TGTGCCAGCAGTTACTGGACAGGGGGCAATGAGCAGTTCTTC
TRBJ2-1 TRBV19 NA NA CASSMRDSSYNEQFF TGTGCCAGTAGTATGAGAGATAGCTCCTACAATGAGCAGTTCTTC
TRBJ2-3 TRBV7-9 NA NA CASSPPDTDTQYF TGTGCCAGTAGCCCGCCAGATACAGATACGCAGTATTTT
TRBJ2-2 TRBV27 NA NA CASTTNTGELFF TGTGCCAGCACTACGAACACCGGGGAGCTGTTTTTT
TRBJ1-3 TRBV4-1 NA NA CASSHTPGGSGNTIYF TGCGCCAGCAGCCACACCCCCGGGGGCTCTGGAAACACCATATATTTT
TRBJ1-5 TRBV19 NA NA CASSMGRTSGQPQHF TGTGCCAGTAGTATGGGCAGGACAAGTGGACAGCCCCAGCATTTT
TRBJ2-5 TRBV5-4 NA NA CASSFGSWQETQYF TGTGCCAGCAGCTTCGGGTCGTGGCAAGAGACCCAGTACTTC
TRBJ2-2 TRBV29-1 NA NA CSVGPSGTGELFF TGCAGCGTTGGACCGTCGGGCACCGGGGAGCTGTTTTTT
TRBJ2-2 TRBV13 TRBD2 NA CASSSMRTSGRRTGELFF TGTGCCAGCAGCTCAATGCGGACTAGCGGGAGAAGAACCGGGGAGCTGTTTTTT
TRBJ1-1 TRBV5-5 NA NA CASSLDTGSIGNTEAFF TGTGCCAGCAGCTTGGATACAGGGAGCATAGGGAACACTGAAGCTTTCTTT
TRBJ2-2 TRBV27 TRBD2 NA CASIPGTSGTGELFF TGTGCCAGCATCCCCGGGACTAGCGGGACCGGGGAGCTGTTTTTT
TRBJ1-2 TRBV29-1 NA NA CSVEEETGLGYTF TGCAGCGTTGAAGAGGAAACAGGGTTGGGCTACACCTTC